The 3 T cell receptor beta chains reported below all come from one sample, sequenced in a study of cytomegalovirus exposure and HLA in healthy donors (dated by TCRdb to 2016 to 2017). The library was made by the immunoSEQ multiplex PCR assay. The multiplex PCR relied on a mix of 60 forward primers for TCR Vbeta segments and 13 reverse primers for TCR Jbeta segments. TCRdb took this table from immuneACCESS and kept in-frame rearrangements with V and J called. Such tables lack part of the clones; where checked against another copy, unresolved V genes explain under half of the gap, and the rest is unexplained. The sample records about 200,000 clones, roughly 76% of which are singletons. Approximately 2% of the sample goes to the ten largest clones. The source material was PBMCs. The source is a woman in her twenties or thirties in good health and CMV-seropositive.

The chain combines TRBV9 with TRBJ1-2; 8 nucleotides align to TRBD1. The V gene end was trimmed by 0 bases and the J gene end by 2 bases; junction bases not matched to a gene: 18. Germline assignment: CDR1 SGDLS and CDR2 YYNGEE. CDR3 length: 20 amino acids. The CDR3 coding sequence is TGTGCCAGCAGCGTAGCATCCGACTTCATCGACAGGGGCCCAAACTATGGCTACACCTTC. It is translated as CASSVASDFIDRGPNYGYTF.

CDR3 in DNA: TGTGCCAGCAGCGTCGGGAGGACTGAAGCTTTCTTT. Its protein is CASSVGRTEAFF. The rearrangement joins TRBV7-2 to TRBJ1-1; D is undetermined. The germline CDR1 and CDR2 sequences are SGHTA and FQGNSA. The CDR3 loop spans 12 amino acids. The germline V and J ends were trimmed by 5 bases and 5 bases, with 9 bases remaining between them.

The chain recombines TRBV6-5 with TRBJ2-2, with D tentatively TRBD2 (6 bases). Per germline, CDR1 MNHEY and CDR2 SVGAGI. The CDR3 runs to 15 residues. The germline V and J ends were trimmed by 1 base and 7 bases, with 13 bases remaining between them. CDR3 DNA: TGTGCCAGCAGTTACTTTTTCGGGGGAATCGGGGAGCTGTTTTTT. Its translation: CASSYFFGGIGELFF.